Sequencing of this T cell receptor beta chain was carried out in a study of cytotoxic CD8 clonotypes in ibrutinib-treated CLL. This table comes from immunoSEQ multiplex PCR, and its TCRdb copy is limited to in-frame clones, with some not included. This table has 100,000 to 150,000 clones, approximately 83% appearing once. The germline V gene has CDR1 SEHNR and CDR2 FQNEAQ (reference sequence). Trimming removed 4 bases at V and 4 bases at J, with 16 bases between. This CDR3 spans 15 amino acids. The starting material was PBMCs, obtained after 24 months of ibrutinib treatment. The TCR originated in a human donor with chronic lymphocytic leukemia. The chain is built from TRBV7-9 and TRBJ1-2, with D possibly matching TRBD1 (6 bases). For the CDR3, the DNA is TGTGCCAGCAGCTACCCGGACAGTTCGGGCTATGGCTACACCTTC. The encoded protein is CASSYPDSSGYGYTF. Filled out from reference TRBV7-9 and TRBJ1-2, the complete variable domain reads DTGVSQNPRHKITKRGQNVTFRCDPISEHNRLYWYRQTLGQGPEFLTYFQNEAQLEKSRLLSDRFSAERPKGSFSTLEIQRTEQGDSAMYLCASSYPDSSGYGYTFGSGTRLTVV.